This TCR beta chain emerged from a study of a mutant IDH1 vaccine in newly diagnosed glioma. Whole-study results and caveats: There seemed to be no relation between pseudoprogression and changes in top peripheral T cell clonotypes.

This clone was counted only a few times. Its antigen is as yet unknown. CDR1 and CDR2 from the germline V gene are GTSNPN and SVGIG (reference sequence). Trimming took 0 bases from V and 4 from J, leaving 13 bases between them. The CDR3 length is 15 residues. Time point meaning: baseline, week 1 (first vaccination visit). Stated treatment: pre-vaccination baseline after standard-of-care therapy. There were new WHO grade 3 or 4 astrocytomas in the donors, and these were IDH1-mutant and ATRX-lost. Method: immunoSEQ multiplex PCR; TCRdb's copy keeps in-frame clones and lacks some. The sample includes 45,000 to 60,000 clones, around 80% seen only once; the top ten take 1.5% to 2%.

The V and J genes are TRBV30 and TRBJ1-3; weak D call: TRBD1 (5 bases). The specimen was PBMCs, collected from a glioma patient treated with radiotherapy, temozolomide or both. The clonotype comes from a woman aged 35 to 49 with glioma. The CDR3 sequence is CAWSVTGGAGNTIYF. CDR3 bases: TGTGCCTGGAGTGTAACTGGGGGTGCAGGAAACACCATATATTTT. The full variable domain, rest sourced from reference TRBV30 and TRBJ1-3, is SQTIHQWPATLVQPVGSPLSLECTVEGTSNPNLYWYRQAAGRGLQLLFYSVGIGQISSEVPQNLSASRPQDRQFILSSKKLLLSDSGFYLCAWSVTGGAGNTIYFGEGSWLTVV.